These 31 T cell receptor beta chains came from one sample sequenced in a study of early T cells in non-severe SARS-CoV-2 infection. TCRdb re-derived calls from the 5' RACE reads in MiXCR, one entry per CDR3 protein. The data hold roughly 86,000 distinct CDR3 sequences, with roughly 6% observed a single time. Sequenced input: whole blood. The receptors originated from an adult who was a healthcare worker with PCR-confirmed SARS-CoV-2 infection or an uninfected control (not recorded which).

The chain carries TRBV20-1 and TRBJ1-1; D may be TRBD1 (6 bases). The V gene's germline CDR1 is DFQATT and CDR2 SNEGSKA (reference sequence). V dropped 4 bases and J dropped 1 base, with 13 bases sitting between them. This CDR3 comprises 14 residues. This chain's CDR3 is CSAKALTGNTEAFF. CDR3 bases: TGCAGTGCTAAGGCCCTGACAGGGAACACTGAAGCTTTCTTT.

This clonotype was seen repeatedly, ten times or more. This chain uses TRBV20-1 with TRBJ2-1, with TRBD1 matching over 8 bases. The V gene's germline CDR1 is DFQATT and CDR2 SNEGSKA (reference sequence). J lost 0 bases, V lost 5 bases, and 15 bases had no gene match. CDR3 size: 18 residues. CDR3 in amino acids: CSAPELGTGLSSYNEQFF. CDR3 bases: TGCAGTGCTCCAGAGCTTGGGACAGGATTAAGCTCCTACAATGAGCAGTTCTTC.

The V call is TRBV5-1, the J call TRBJ2-3; D gene uncertain. Germline CDR1 is SGHRS and CDR2 is YFSETQ. Trimming removed 4 bases from V and 2 bases from J, with 8 bases in between. The CDR3 loop spans 13 amino acids. The CDR3 region is CASSIKDTDTQYF. DNA of the CDR3: TGCGCCAGCAGCATAAAGGACACAGATACGCAGTATTTT.

This clonotype was seen only a few times. This may come from a read error, since a much larger clone is one base off. This chain connects TRBV7-2 to TRBJ1-6; D is unresolved. Trimming cost V 3 bases and J 10 bases, with 10 bases left between them. Germline assignment: CDR1 SGHTA and CDR2 FQGNSA. The CDR3 covers 13 residues. This chain's CDR3 is CASSFGPGSPLHF. The CDR3 DNA sequence: TGTGCCAGCAGCTTTGGCCCGGGATCACCCCTCCACTTT.

This clonotype was counted many times. The rearrangement uses TRBV5-1 and TRBJ2-3; 11 bases map to TRBD2. The ends lost 1 base at V and 2 bases at J; junction bases unmatched: 3. Germline V gene data show CDR1 as SGHRS and CDR2 as YFSETQ. The CDR3 consists of 16 residues. This CDR3 reads CASSLTSGSPTDTQYF. The DNA of the CDR3 is TGCGCCAGCAGCTTGACTAGCGGGAGCCCCACAGATACGCAGTATTTT. The whole variable domain, filled in from reference TRBV5-1 and TRBJ2-3, reads KAGVTQTPRYLIKTRGQQVTLSCSPISGHRSVSWYQQTPGQGLQFLFEYFSETQRNKGNFPGRFSGRQFSNSRSEMNVSTLELGDSALYLCASSLTSGSPTDTQYFGPGTRLTVL.

This clonotype came up many times. V and J are TRBV18 and TRBJ1-1; a weak D match, TRBD1 (5 bases). The V gene lost 1 base and the J gene lost 1 base, with 10 bases spanning the gap. The CDR3 is 15 residues long. Germline loops: CDR1 KGHSH, CDR2 LQKENI. The CDR3 spells CASSPQNQGNTEAFF. The CDR3 nucleotides are TGTGCCAGCTCACCACAAAATCAGGGGAACACTGAAGCTTTCTTT. Together with reference TRBV18 and TRBJ1-1, the CDR3 gives the full variable domain: NAGVMQNPRHLVRRRGQEARLRCSPMKGHSHVYWYRQLPEEGLKFMVYLQKENIIDESGMPKERFSAEFPKEGPSILRIQQVVRGDSAAYFCASSPQNQGNTEAFFGQGTRLTVV.

In its sample, this clonotype was seen many times. CDR3: CASRKGQGDEQFF. CDR3 bases: TGTGCCAGCAGAAAGGGACAGGGGGATGAGCAGTTCTTC. The genes are TRBV6-5 and TRBJ2-1; 11 positions agree with TRBD1. Trimming removed 6 bases from V and 8 bases from J; junction bases left unmatched: 3. The CDR3 extends over 13 amino acids. CDR1 and CDR2 (germline): MNHEY, SVGAGI.

The chain couples TRBV14 to TRBJ1-2; D might be TRBD1 (5 bases). The germline V gene has CDR1 SGHDN and CDR2 FVKESK. Trimming stripped 1 base from V and 4 bases from J, with 7 bases between. The CDR3 has 13 residues. CDR3 in amino acids: CASSQVGVYGYTF. CDR3 sequence (DNA): TGTGCCAGCAGCCAAGTGGGGGTCTATGGCTACACCTTC.

The chain uses TRBV15 and TRBJ2-3; D may match TRBD1 or TRBD2 (6 bases each). Germline V lookup: CDR1 LNHNV, CDR2 YYDKDF (reference sequence). The CDR3 runs 17 residues. Trimming took 1 base from V and 1 from J, leaving 15 bases between them. The CDR3 DNA sequence: TGTGCCACCAGCAGAGGGGGGCGGGGTCGGGGCACAGATACGCAGTATTTT. Its translation is CATSRGGRGRGTDTQYF.

This clonotype came up many times. This sequence joins TRBV15 and TRBJ2-3; 12 positions match TRBD2. CDR3 length equals 18 residues. Per germline, CDR1 LNHNV and CDR2 YYDKDF (reference sequence). V lost 1 base to trimming and J lost 0 bases; unmatched junction nucleotides: 5. DNA for the CDR3: TGTGCCACCAGCAGAGGTAGGACTAGCGGGACCAGCACAGATACGCAGTATTTT. As protein: CATSRGRTSGTSTDTQYF.

This clonotype came up many times. The J gene is TRBJ2-7, the V gene TRBV5-1, with 7 bases fitting TRBD1. CDR1 SGHRS and CDR2 YFSETQ come from the germline V gene. V lost 4 bases and J lost 3; bases outside the gene matches: 1. The CDR3 extends over 12 amino acids. Here the CDR3 reads CASSGDSYEQYF. The DNA for the CDR3 is TGCGCCAGCAGCGGGGACAGCTACGAGCAGTACTTC.

This clonotype was counted a few times. The chain uses TRBV7-9 and TRBJ2-7, with 7 bases matching TRBD1. The germline V gene encodes CDR1 SEHNR and CDR2 FQNEAQ (reference sequence). The CDR3 loop spans 16 amino acids. J lost 5 bases, V lost 4 bases, and 14 bases had no gene match. The CDR3 here is CASSSTTGTDIHEQYF. CDR3 DNA sequence: TGTGCCAGCAGCTCAACAACCGGGACAGACATCCACGAGCAGTACTTC. The full variable domain, its missing parts supplied by reference TRBV7-9 and TRBJ2-7, is DTGVSQNPRHKITKRGQNVTFRCDPISEHNRLYWYRQTLGQGPEFLTYFQNEAQLEKSRLLSDRFSAERPKGSFSTLEIQRTEQGDSAMYLCASSSTTGTDIHEQYFGPGTRLTVT.

This clonotype was found many times. This chain connects TRBV4-1 to TRBJ1-1; no definite D call. The V and J ends lost 0 bases and 7 bases respectively, with 27 bases between them. CDR1 is MGHRA, CDR2 YSYEKL, per germline. The CDR3 totals 19 residues. CDR3 amino acids: CASSQDLSAGSWFWDEAFF. CDR3 bases: TGCGCCAGCAGCCAAGATCTATCGGCAGGCTCATGGTTTTGGGATGAAGCTTTCTTT.

The rearrangement uses TRBV3-1 and TRBJ2-3; D gene unclear. The CDR3 length is 12 residues. V dropped 1 base and J dropped 6 bases, with 5 bases sitting between them. CDR1 and CDR2 from the germline V gene are LGHDT and YNNKEL (reference sequence). CDR3 in DNA: TGTGCCAGCAGCCAAGTGGAGGATACGCAGTATTTT. Its translation: CASSQVEDTQYF.

This clonotype was observed many times. The chain joins TRBV7-6 to TRBJ2-7; 7 bases fit TRBD1. The germline V gene has CDR1 SGHVS and CDR2 FNYEAQ. This CDR3 is 13 amino acids long. The ends lost 5 bases at V and 4 bases at J; junction bases unmatched: 5. The CDR3 DNA is TGTGCCAGCAGCCCCGACAGGGCTTACGAGCAGTACTTC. Protein sequence: CASSPDRAYEQYF. The entire variable domain, with the rest obtained from reference TRBV7-6 and TRBJ2-7, is as follows: GAGVSQSPRYKVTKRGQDVALRCDPISGHVSLYWYRQALGQGPEFLTYFNYEAQQDKSGLPNDRFSAERPEGSISTLTIQRTEQRDSAMYRCASSPDRAYEQYFGPGTRLTVT.

This clonotype appeared many times. This chain links TRBV20-1 with TRBJ2-3; 7 bases line up with TRBD2. Germline CDR1 DFQATT, CDR2 SNEGSKA (reference sequence). The CDR3 contains 14 residues. V trimming: 3 bases; J trimming: 5 bases; junction bases outside the gene matches: 8. The CDR3 region is CSARAPSGGDTQYF. CDR3 nucleotide sequence: TGCAGTGCTAGGGCCCCTAGCGGAGGAGATACGCAGTATTTT.

This clonotype was observed at least ten times. This chain connects TRBV7-9 to TRBJ1-3, with D tentatively TRBD1 (6 bases). This CDR3 is 16 amino acids long. Germline V CDR1 and CDR2: SEHNR, FQNEAQ (reference sequence). V was trimmed by 2 bases and J by 0 bases, leaving 11 bases between them. In DNA, the CDR3 is TGTGCCAGCAGCTTAAGGGGGACACACTCTGGAAACACCATATATTTT. Translation gives CASSLRGTHSGNTIYF.

This clonotype was seen ten or more times. This rearrangement joins TRBV5-1 to TRBJ2-4, with TRBD1 matching 8 bases. J lost 1 base, V lost 0 bases, and 6 bases had no gene match. Germline V gene lookup returns CDR1 SGHRS and CDR2 YFSETQ. The CDR3 sequence is 17 residues long. In DNA, the CDR3 is TGCGCCAGCAGCTTGGAGTGGACAGGGTCTGCCAAAAACATTCAGTACTTC. It is translated as CASSLEWTGSAKNIQYF.

This clonotype was recorded many times. The chain is built from TRBV29-1 and TRBJ1-4; 11 bases are shared with TRBD1. Germline CDR1 SQVTM, CDR2 ANQGSEA. This CDR3 region has 16 residues. Losses at the gene ends were 6 bases for V and 5 bases for J; bases not matched to a gene: 11. In nucleotides, the CDR3 is TGCAGCGTGACCGGGACAGGGGGTCACTCGAATGAAAAACTGTTTTTT. It specifies CSVTGTGGHSNEKLFF.

This clonotype was detected many times. The chain couples TRBV7-2 to TRBJ2-5; 7 bases align to TRBD1. Germline trimming cut 5 bases from V and 5 bases from J; bases unmatched to any gene: 14. This CDR3 region has 16 residues. Germline-derived CDR1 and CDR2 are SGHTA and FQGNSA. The CDR3 loop reads CASSTGTVVTSETQYF. CDR3 in DNA: TGTGCCAGCAGCACAGGGACAGTTGTGACCTCGGAGACCCAGTACTTC.

The sample holds many counts of this clonotype. An end of the junction does not agree with germline; a read error may underlie this. This chain joins TRBV12-3 or TRBV12-4 and TRBJ1-6; 7 nucleotides align to TRBD1. This CDR3 is 14 amino acids long. CDR3 sequence (DNA): TGTGCCAGCAGGTTAGGACAGGTGGAATCACCCCTCCACTTT. Residues: CASRLGQVESPLHF.

This clonotype was detected ten times or more. The V gene is TRBV18, the J gene TRBJ1-2; D gene uncertain. V dropped 3 bases and J dropped 3 bases, with 11 bases sitting between them. CDR1 and CDR2 from the germline V gene are KGHSH and LQKENI. The CDR3 consists of 14 residues. The CDR3 spells CASSPATSDYGYTF. DNA for the CDR3: TGTGCCAGCTCACCCGCGACCTCTGACTATGGCTACACCTTC.

This clonotype occurred many times. The chain employs TRBV2 and TRBJ1-1, with 7 bases aligning to TRBD1. CDR1 SNHLY and CDR2 FYNNEI come from the germline V gene. The V gene end was trimmed by 4 bases and the J gene end by 1 base; junction bases not matched to a gene: 9. This CDR3 region has 16 residues. For the CDR3, the DNA is TGTGCCAGCAGTGGCCGACAGGGAGTAGCGAACACTGAAGCTTTCTTT. This codes for CASSGRQGVANTEAFF.

The chain combines TRBV2 with TRBJ1-6; no firm D call. This CDR3 is built from 13 residues. Germline CDR1 SNHLY, CDR2 FYNNEI. Trimming took 4 bases from V and 12 from J, leaving 13 bases between them. In nucleotides, the CDR3 is TGTGCCAGCAGTGGACGGGAAAGTCTACCCCTCCACTTT. As protein: CASSGRESLPLHF.

This clonotype was found many times. V usage is TRBV20-1 and J usage is TRBJ2-3; D possibly corresponds to TRBD2 (7 bases). This CDR3 has 16 residues. V lost 0 bases, J lost 6 bases, and 19 bases lay in between. The germline CDR1 and CDR2 sequences are DFQATT and SNEGSKA (reference sequence). CDR3 region: CSARDRKGGAFDTQYF. The CDR3 DNA reads TGCAGTGCTAGAGATCGGAAAGGGGGGGCCTTTGATACGCAGTATTTT.

In its sample, this clonotype was seen many times. V usage is TRBV12-3 or TRBV12-4 and J usage is TRBJ1-1; TRBD1 agrees at 7 bases. Trimming cost V 5 bases and J 11 bases; bases outside gene matches: 8. CDR3 length: 12 amino acids. The CDR3: CASSATGMKAFF. The CDR3 DNA sequence: TGTGCCAGCAGTGCGACAGGGATGAAGGCTTTCTTT.

The chain has TRBV15 and TRBJ2-3; the match to TRBD2 covers 12 bases. Germline CDR1 reads LNHNV; CDR2 reads YYDKDF (reference sequence). Trimming cost V 4 bases and J 2 bases; bases outside gene matches: 13. CDR3 length: 19 amino acids. CDR3 residues: CATSTSNPTSGGFTDTQYF. The CDR3 coding sequence is TGTGCCACCAGCACCTCCAACCCCACTAGCGGGGGGTTCACAGATACGCAGTATTTT.

In its sample, this clonotype was seen a few times. CDR3 in DNA: TGCGCCAGCAGCTTACCCTCAGATACGCAGTATTTT. This translates into CASSLPSDTQYF. The V and J genes are TRBV5-1 and TRBJ2-3; the D is unclear. The CDR3 covers 12 residues. Germline V gives CDR1 SGHRS, CDR2 YFSETQ. Trimming removed 2 bases from V and 4 bases from J, with 5 bases in between.

This clonotype was seen only a few times. V is TRBV2 and J is TRBJ1-2; possible D gene TRBD1, 5 bases. CDR3 length: 14 amino acids. Per germline, CDR1 SNHLY and CDR2 FYNNEI. V lost 5 bases and J 6 bases, leaving 16 bases between the germline ends. Here the CDR3 DNA reads TGTGCCAGCAGTCAAGGTCGAGGCAGGGATGGCTACACCTTC. Protein sequence: CASSQGRGRDGYTF.

This clonotype was seen at least ten times. The chain carries TRBV30 and TRBJ1-5, with TRBD1 matching over 8 bases. V was clipped by 7 bases and J by 4 bases; unmatched bases: 18. The CDR3 totals 17 residues. Germline values: CDR1 GTSNPN, CDR2 SVGIG (reference sequence). The CDR3 sequence is CALLVAGGGGGNQPQHF. In DNA, the CDR3 is TGTGCCTTGCTTGTGGCAGGGGGCGGTGGTGGGAATCAGCCCCAGCATTTT.

Only a few counts were recorded for this clonotype. J is TRBJ1-5 and V is TRBV18, with 8 bases that match TRBD1. The CDR3 extends over 17 amino acids. Germline V gene lookup returns CDR1 KGHSH and CDR2 LQKENI. V was pared by 2 bases and J by 4 bases, with 10 bases of the junction left unmatched. The CDR3 loop is CASSPTEGTGNNQPQHF. CDR3 sequence (DNA): TGTGCCAGCTCACCAACGGAGGGGACAGGAAATAATCAGCCCCAGCATTTT.